These T cell receptor beta chains were read from a single sample in a study of shared clonotypes between healthy human individuals. TCRdb's copy holds only in-frame clones and misses some; the assay was immunoSEQ multiplex PCR. The top ten hold around 0.38% of the sample, which has about 2.3 million clones, approximately 90% seen once. Sequencing was done on a sample of naive CD4+ T cells from PBMCs. These receptor sequences come from a man younger than 35 in good health. Some clones in this sample may be carry-over from other donors' samples. CDR3s include the opening cysteine and the closing phenylalanine or tryptophan. The order of the fields is D gene, V gene, clone size, J gene, CDR3 protein, CDR3 DNA. A D gene is named only where the DNA matches it firmly. Size is stated for part of the rows, as once, few or many counts, or as a class when the clone is expanded.

d_call: -; v_call: TRBV29-1; clone_size: -; j_call: TRBJ1-2; cdr3_aa: CSVETRLANGYTF; cdr3_nt: TGCAGCGTTGAAACCCGTCTTGCGAATGGCTACACCTTC
d_call: -; v_call: TRBV27; clone_size: -; j_call: TRBJ1-6; cdr3_aa: CASSRTYNSPLHF; cdr3_nt: TGTGCCAGCAGTCGAACCTATAATTCACCCCTCCACTTT
d_call: -; v_call: TRBV19; clone_size: -; j_call: TRBJ2-7; cdr3_aa: CASSIVPGLYEQYF; cdr3_nt: TGTGCCAGTAGTATAGTCCCGGGACTCTACGAGCAGTACTTC
d_call: TRBD1; v_call: TRBV18; clone_size: -; j_call: TRBJ1-3; cdr3_aa: CASSPTGTATFSGNTIYF; cdr3_nt: TGTGCCAGCTCACCAACGGGGACAGCTACTTTCTCTGGAAACACCATATATTTT
d_call: TRBD1; v_call: TRBV7-9; clone_size: -; j_call: TRBJ2-7; cdr3_aa: CASSRGQGANEQYF; cdr3_nt: TGTGCCAGCAGCCGGGGACAGGGGGCTAACGAGCAGTACTTC
d_call: TRBD1; v_call: TRBV6-5; clone_size: -; j_call: TRBJ2-7; cdr3_aa: CASVLRQGNEQYF; cdr3_nt: TGTGCCTCAGTCCTTAGACAGGGGAACGAGCAGTACTTC
d_call: -; v_call: TRBV18; clone_size: -; j_call: TRBJ1-4; cdr3_aa: CASSGPQGPNEKLFF; cdr3_nt: TGTGCCAGCTCCGGGCCACAGGGACCTAATGAAAAACTGTTTTTT
d_call: -; v_call: TRBV30; clone_size: -; j_call: TRBJ2-3; cdr3_aa: CAWSARAGSTDTQYF; cdr3_nt: TGTGCCTGGAGTGCAAGGGCAGGGAGCACAGATACGCAGTATTTT
d_call: -; v_call: TRBV19; clone_size: -; j_call: TRBJ2-7; cdr3_aa: CASGTLLGTHYEQYF; cdr3_nt: TGTGCCAGTGGGACTTTATTGGGGACCCACTACGAGCAGTACTTC
d_call: -; v_call: TRBV25-1; clone_size: -; j_call: TRBJ2-1; cdr3_aa: CASRMRGEQFF; cdr3_nt: TGTGCCAGCAGGATGAGGGGAGAGCAGTTCTTC
d_call: -; v_call: TRBV28; clone_size: -; j_call: TRBJ1-2; cdr3_aa: CASSSPTGGHGYTF; cdr3_nt: TGTGCCAGCAGTTCTCCTACGGGGGGGCATGGCTACACCTTC
d_call: TRBD1; v_call: TRBV28; clone_size: -; j_call: TRBJ1-2; cdr3_aa: CASSSTGQGVAGDYGYTF; cdr3_nt: TGTGCCAGCAGTTCGACGGGACAGGGTGTAGCCGGGGACTATGGCTACACCTTC
d_call: -; v_call: TRBV28; clone_size: few; j_call: TRBJ1-1; cdr3_aa: CASSLGWGNTEAFF; cdr3_nt: TGTGCCAGCAGTTTAGGCTGGGGGAACACTGAAGCTTTCTTT
d_call: -; v_call: TRBV18; clone_size: few; j_call: TRBJ1-1; cdr3_aa: CASSPLLPGAGSNTEAFF; cdr3_nt: TGTGCCAGCTCACCACTTCTCCCGGGGGCAGGGTCAAACACTGAAGCTTTCTTT
d_call: -; v_call: TRBV30; clone_size: -; j_call: TRBJ2-7; cdr3_aa: CAWSLPGEQYF; cdr3_nt: TGTGCCTGGAGCCTACCCGGGGAGCAGTACTTC
d_call: TRBD1; v_call: TRBV28; clone_size: -; j_call: TRBJ2-7; cdr3_aa: CASSGTGSYEQYF; cdr3_nt: TGTGCCAGCAGTGGGACAGGGTCCTACGAGCAGTACTTC
d_call: -; v_call: TRBV28; clone_size: -; j_call: TRBJ1-2; cdr3_aa: CASSFRQGYTF; cdr3_nt: TGTGCCAGCAGTTTCCGACAGGGCTACACCTTC
d_call: TRBD1; v_call: TRBV28; clone_size: -; j_call: TRBJ2-7; cdr3_aa: CASSRFEGQSIVNEQYF; cdr3_nt: TGTGCCAGCAGTCGATTCGAGGGACAGTCCATAGTCAACGAGCAGTACTTC
d_call: -; v_call: TRBV4-2; clone_size: -; j_call: TRBJ1-1; cdr3_aa: CASSQVRGEAFF; cdr3_nt: TGTGCCAGCAGCCAAGTTCGGGGAGAAGCTTTCTTT
d_call: -; v_call: TRBV6-5; clone_size: -; j_call: TRBJ2-7; cdr3_aa: CASSLTSSYEQYF; cdr3_nt: TGTGCCAGCAGCCTGACGTCCTCCTACGAGCAGTACTTC
d_call: -; v_call: TRBV2; clone_size: -; j_call: TRBJ1-1; cdr3_aa: CASSDPAERTEAFF; cdr3_nt: TGTGCCAGCAGTGATCCGGCCGAGCGCACTGAAGCTTTCTTT